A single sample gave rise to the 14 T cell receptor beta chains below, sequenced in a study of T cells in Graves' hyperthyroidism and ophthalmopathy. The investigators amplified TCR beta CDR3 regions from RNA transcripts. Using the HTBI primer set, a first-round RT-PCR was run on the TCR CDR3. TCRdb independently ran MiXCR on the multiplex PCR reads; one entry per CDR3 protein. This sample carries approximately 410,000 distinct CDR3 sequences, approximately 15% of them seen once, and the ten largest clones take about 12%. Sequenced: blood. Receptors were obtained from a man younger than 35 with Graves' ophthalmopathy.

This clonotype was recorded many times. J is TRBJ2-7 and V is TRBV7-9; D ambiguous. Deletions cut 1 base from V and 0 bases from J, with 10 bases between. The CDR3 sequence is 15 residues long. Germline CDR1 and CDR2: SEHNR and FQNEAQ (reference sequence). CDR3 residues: CASSLGVLSSYEQYF. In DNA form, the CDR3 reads TGTGCCAGCAGCTTAGGAGTGCTGAGCTCCTACGAGCAGTACTTC. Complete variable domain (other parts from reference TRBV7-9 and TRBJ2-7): DTGVSQNPRHKITKRGQNVTFRCDPISEHNRLYWYRQTLGQGPEFLTYFQNEAQLEKSRLLSDRFSAERPKGSFSTLEIQRTEQGDSAMYLCASSLGVLSSYEQYFGPGTRLTVT.

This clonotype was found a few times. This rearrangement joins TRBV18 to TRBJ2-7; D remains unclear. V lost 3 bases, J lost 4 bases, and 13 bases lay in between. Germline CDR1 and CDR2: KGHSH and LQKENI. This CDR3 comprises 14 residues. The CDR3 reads CASSPGQVGYEQYF. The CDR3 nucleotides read TGTGCCAGCTCACCTGGTCAAGTGGGGTACGAGCAGTACTTC.

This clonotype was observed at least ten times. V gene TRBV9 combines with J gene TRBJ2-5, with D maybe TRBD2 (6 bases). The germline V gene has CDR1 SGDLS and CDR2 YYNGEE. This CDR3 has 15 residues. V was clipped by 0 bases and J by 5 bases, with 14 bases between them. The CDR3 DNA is TGTGCCAGCAGCGTAGAAGGCGGGACCGGGGAGACCCAGTACTTC. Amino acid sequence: CASSVEGGTGETQYF.

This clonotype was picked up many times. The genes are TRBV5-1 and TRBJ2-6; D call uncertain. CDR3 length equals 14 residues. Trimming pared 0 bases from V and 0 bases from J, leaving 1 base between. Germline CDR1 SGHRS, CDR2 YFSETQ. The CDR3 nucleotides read TGCGCCAGCAGCTTGGACTCTGGGGCCAACGTCCTGACTTTC. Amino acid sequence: CASSLDSGANVLTF. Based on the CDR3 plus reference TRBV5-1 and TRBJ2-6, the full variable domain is KAGVTQTPRYLIKTRGQQVTLSCSPISGHRSVSWYQQTPGQGLQFLFEYFSETQRNKGNFPGRFSGRQFSNSRSEMNVSTLELGDSALYLCASSLDSGANVLTFGAGSRLTVL.

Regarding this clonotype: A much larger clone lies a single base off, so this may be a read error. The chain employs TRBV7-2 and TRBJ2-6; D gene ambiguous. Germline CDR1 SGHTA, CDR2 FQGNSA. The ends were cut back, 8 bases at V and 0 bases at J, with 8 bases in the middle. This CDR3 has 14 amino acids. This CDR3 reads CASGTDSGANVLTF. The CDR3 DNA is TGTGCCAGCGGCACAGACTCTGGGGCCAACGTCCTGACTTTC.

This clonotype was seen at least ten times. CDR3 DNA: TGTGCCAGCAGTCCGTTAGCGGGAGGGCCCTACAATGAGCAGTTCTTC. It specifies CASSPLAGGPYNEQFF. This chain links TRBV27 with TRBJ2-1; 11 bases match TRBD2. Losses at the gene ends were 5 bases for V and 2 bases for J; bases not matched to a gene: 5. The CDR3 is 16 amino acids. From germline, CDR1 is MNHEY and CDR2 SMNVEV (reference sequence).

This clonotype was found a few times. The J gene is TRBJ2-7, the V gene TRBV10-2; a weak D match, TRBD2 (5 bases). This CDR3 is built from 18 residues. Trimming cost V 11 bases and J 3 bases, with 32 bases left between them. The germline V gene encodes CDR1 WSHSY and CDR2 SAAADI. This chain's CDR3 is CAGTPNEGWGRPFYEQYF. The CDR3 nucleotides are TGCGCCGGCACCCCGAACGAGGGATGGGGAAGGCCCTTCTACGAGCAGTACTTC.

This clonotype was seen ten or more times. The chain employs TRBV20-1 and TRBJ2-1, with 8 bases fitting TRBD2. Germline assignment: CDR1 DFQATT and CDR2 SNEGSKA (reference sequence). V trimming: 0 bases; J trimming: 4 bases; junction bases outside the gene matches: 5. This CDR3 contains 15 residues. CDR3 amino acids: CSARDSKRGYNEQFF. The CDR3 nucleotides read TGCAGTGCTAGAGATTCCAAGCGGGGGTACAATGAGCAGTTCTTC.

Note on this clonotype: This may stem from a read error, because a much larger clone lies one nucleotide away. The CDR3 protein is CASSSYSRGADEQYF. CDR3 DNA sequence: TGTGCCAGCAGTTCGTATTCCCGAGGGGCAGATGAGCAGTACTTC. The chain couples TRBV6-5 to TRBJ2-7; D could derive from TRBD1 or TRBD2 (5 bases each). V was clipped by 4 bases and J by 7 bases, with 20 bases between them. Germline V CDR1 and CDR2: MNHEY, SVGAGI. The CDR3 length is 15 residues.

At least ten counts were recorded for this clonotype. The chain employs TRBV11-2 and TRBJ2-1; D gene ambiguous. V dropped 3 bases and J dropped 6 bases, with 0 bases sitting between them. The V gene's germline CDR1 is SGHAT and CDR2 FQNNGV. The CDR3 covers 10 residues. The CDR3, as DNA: TGTGCCAGCAGCTTCAATGAGCAGTTCTTC. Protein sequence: CASSFNEQFF.

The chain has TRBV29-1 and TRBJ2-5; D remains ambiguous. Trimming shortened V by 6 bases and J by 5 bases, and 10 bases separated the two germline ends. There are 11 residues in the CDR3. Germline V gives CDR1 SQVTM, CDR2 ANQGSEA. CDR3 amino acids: CSVIKWETQYF. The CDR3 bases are TGCAGCGTAATAAAATGGGAGACCCAGTACTTC.

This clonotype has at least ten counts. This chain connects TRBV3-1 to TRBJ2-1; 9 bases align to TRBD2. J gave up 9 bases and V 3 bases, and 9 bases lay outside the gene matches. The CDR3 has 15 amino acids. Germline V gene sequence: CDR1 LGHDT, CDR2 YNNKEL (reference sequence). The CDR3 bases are TGTGCCAGCAGCCACACTAGCGGGTTTGTTAGTGAGCAGTTCTTC. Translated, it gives CASSHTSGFVSEQFF.

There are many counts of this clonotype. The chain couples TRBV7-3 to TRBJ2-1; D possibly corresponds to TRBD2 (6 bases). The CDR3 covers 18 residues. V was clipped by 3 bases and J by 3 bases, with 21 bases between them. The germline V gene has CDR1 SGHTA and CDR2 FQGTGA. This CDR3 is CASSFGADRDSFYNEQFF. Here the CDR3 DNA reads TGTGCCAGCAGCTTTGGCGCCGACCGGGACTCCTTCTACAATGAGCAGTTCTTC.

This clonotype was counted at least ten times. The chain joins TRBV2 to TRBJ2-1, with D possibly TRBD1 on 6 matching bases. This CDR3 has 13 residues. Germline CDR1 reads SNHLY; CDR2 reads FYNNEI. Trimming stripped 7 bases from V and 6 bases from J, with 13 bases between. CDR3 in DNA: TGTGCCAGCATCCTCGACAGGTCCAATGAGCAGTTCTTC. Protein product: CASILDRSNEQFF.